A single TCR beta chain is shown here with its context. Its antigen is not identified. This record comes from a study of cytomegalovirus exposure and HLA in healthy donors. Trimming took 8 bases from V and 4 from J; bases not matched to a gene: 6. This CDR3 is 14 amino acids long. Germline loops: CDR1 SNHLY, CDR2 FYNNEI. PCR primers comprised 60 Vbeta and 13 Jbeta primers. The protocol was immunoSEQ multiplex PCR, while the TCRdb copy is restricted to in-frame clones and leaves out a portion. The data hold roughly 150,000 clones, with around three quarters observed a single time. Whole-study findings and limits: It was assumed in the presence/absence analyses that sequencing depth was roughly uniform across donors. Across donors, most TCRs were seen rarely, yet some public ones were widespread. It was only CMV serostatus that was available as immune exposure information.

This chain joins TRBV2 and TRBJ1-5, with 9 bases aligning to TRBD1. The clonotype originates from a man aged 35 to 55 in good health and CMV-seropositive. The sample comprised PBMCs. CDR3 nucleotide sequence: TGTGCCAGCCAACAGGGGACAGGGAATCAGCCCCAGCATTTT. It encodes CASQQGTGNQPQHF.